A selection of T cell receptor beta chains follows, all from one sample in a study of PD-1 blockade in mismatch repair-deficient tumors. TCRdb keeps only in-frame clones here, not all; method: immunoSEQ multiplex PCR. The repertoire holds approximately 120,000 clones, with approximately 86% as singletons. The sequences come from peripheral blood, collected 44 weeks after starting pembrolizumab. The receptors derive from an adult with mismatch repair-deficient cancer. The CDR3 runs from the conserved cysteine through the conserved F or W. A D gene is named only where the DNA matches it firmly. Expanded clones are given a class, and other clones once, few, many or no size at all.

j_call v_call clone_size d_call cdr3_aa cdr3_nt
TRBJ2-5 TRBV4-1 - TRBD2 CASSQLAGEETQYF TGCGCCAGCAGCCAACTAGCGGGAGAAGAGACCCAGTACTTC
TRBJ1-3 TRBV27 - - CASSLGYGNTIYF TGTGCCAGCAGTTTGGGTTACGGAAACACCATATATTTT
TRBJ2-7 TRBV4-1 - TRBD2 CASSHPNSGGSSYEQYF TGCGCCAGCAGCCACCCAAATAGCGGGGGAAGCTCCTACGAGCAGTACTTC
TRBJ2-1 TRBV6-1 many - CASSEEAGSYNEQFF TGTGCCAGCAGTGAAGAAGCGGGCTCCTACAATGAGCAGTTCTTC
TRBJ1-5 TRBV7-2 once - CASSLVSGNQPQHF TGTGCCAGCAGCTTAGTGTCTGGCAATCAGCCCCAGCATTTT
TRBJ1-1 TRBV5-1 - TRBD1 CASSLRTGVSEAFF TGCGCCAGCAGCTTACGGACAGGGGTTAGTGAAGCTTTCTTT
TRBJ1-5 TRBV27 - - CASSLFSVGNQPQHF TGTGCCAGCAGTTTATTTTCTGTGGGCAATCAGCCCCAGCATTTT
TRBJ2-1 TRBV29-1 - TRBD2 CSARTTSGRKSEQFF TGCAGCGCCCGAACCACTAGCGGGAGGAAGAGTGAGCAGTTCTTC
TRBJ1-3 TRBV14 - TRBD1 CASSRTHRQGHSGNTIYF TGTGCCAGCAGCCGAACCCATCGACAGGGCCACTCTGGAAACACCATATATTTT
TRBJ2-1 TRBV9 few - CASSGSRQMSSYNEQFF TGTGCCAGCAGTGGGTCTCGGCAGATGAGCTCCTACAATGAGCAGTTCTTC
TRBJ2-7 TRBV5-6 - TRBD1 CASSGSGTEQREQYF TGTGCCAGCAGCGGGTCAGGGACAGAACAGAGGGAGCAGTACTTC
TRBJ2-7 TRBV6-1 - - CASSEANRPYEQYF TGTGCCAGCAGTGAAGCTAACCGACCCTACGAGCAGTACTTC
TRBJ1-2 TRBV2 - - CANSHEVPMNLGYTF TGTGCCAATTCACATGAGGTCCCGATGAACCTTGGCTACACCTTC
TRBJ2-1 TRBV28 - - CASSLYGETSYNEQFF TGTGCCAGCAGTTTATACGGGGAGACGTCCTACAATGAGCAGTTCTTC
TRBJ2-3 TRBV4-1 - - CASSQDPGDTQYF TGCGCCAGCAGCCAAGATCCAGGAGATACGCAGTATTTT
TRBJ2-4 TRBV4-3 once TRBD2 CASSQDYRDSGSRRFYF TGCGCCAGCAGCCAAGATTATCGTGATAGCGGGAGTAGGCGGTTTTACTTC
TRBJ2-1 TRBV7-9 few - CASQAEQFF TGTGCCAGCCAAGCTGAGCAGTTCTTC
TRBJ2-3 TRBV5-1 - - CASSWKGRSWGTDTQYF TGCGCCAGCAGCTGGAAGGGACGGAGCTGGGGCACAGATACGCAGTATTTT
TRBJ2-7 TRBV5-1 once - CASSPGSYEQYF TGCGCCAGCAGCCCCGGGAGCTACGAGCAGTACTTC
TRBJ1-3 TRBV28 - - CASSLDFSGNTIYF TGTGCCAGCAGCCTAGATTTCTCTGGAAACACCATATATTTT
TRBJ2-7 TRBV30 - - CAWRPRDGLHYEQYF TGTGCCTGGAGGCCTCGGGACGGTTTACACTACGAGCAGTACTTC
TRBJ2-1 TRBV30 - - CAWSTFRDPISSYNEQFF TGTGCCTGGAGTACCTTCCGGGACCCCATTAGCTCCTACAATGAGCAGTTCTTC
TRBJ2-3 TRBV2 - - CASSDPGSFGTDTQYF TGTGCCAGCAGTGACCCCGGGAGCTTCGGCACAGATACGCAGTATTTT
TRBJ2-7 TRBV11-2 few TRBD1 CASSLSDRGREQYF TGTGCCAGCAGCTTATCCGATAGGGGGCGAGAGCAGTACTTC
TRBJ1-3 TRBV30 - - CAWGLGGGGPGNTIYF TGTGCCTGGGGTCTCGGGGGCGGCGGACCTGGAAACACCATATATTTT
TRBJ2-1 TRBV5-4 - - CASSLAGVSGSYNEQFF TGTGCCAGCAGCTTGGCCGGGGTTAGCGGCTCCTACAATGAGCAGTTCTTC
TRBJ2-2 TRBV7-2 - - CASRGVLTGGELFF TGTGCCAGCAGAGGCGTACTAACGGGCGGGGAGCTGTTTTTT
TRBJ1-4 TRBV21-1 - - CAIPGTGGAWNEKLFF TGTGCCATTCCCGGGACAGGGGGCGCCTGGAATGAAAAACTGTTTTTT
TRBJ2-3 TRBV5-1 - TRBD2 CASSSSGSTDTQYF TGCGCCAGCAGCTCTAGCGGGAGTACAGATACGCAGTATTTT
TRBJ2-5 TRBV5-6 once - CASSLGMEYQETQYF TGTGCCAGCAGCTTGGGGATGGAGTACCAAGAGACCCAGTACTTC
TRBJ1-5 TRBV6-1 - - CASSVAGNSNQPQHF TGTGCCAGCAGTGTTGCAGGGAATAGCAATCAGCCCCAGCATTTT
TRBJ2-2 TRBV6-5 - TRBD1 CASSYRQGVAGELFF TGTGCCAGCAGTTACCGACAGGGGGTAGCCGGGGAGCTGTTTTTT
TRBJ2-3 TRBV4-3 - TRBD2 CASKRGSDTDTQYF TGCGCCAGCAAGCGGGGGTCGGACACAGATACGCAGTATTTT
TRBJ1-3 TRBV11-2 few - CASSLGGNTIYF TGTGCCAGCAGCTTAGGGGGAAACACCATATATTTT
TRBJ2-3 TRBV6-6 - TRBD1 CASSNSDRADTQYF TGTGCCAGCAGTAACTCGGACAGGGCAGATACGCAGTATTTT
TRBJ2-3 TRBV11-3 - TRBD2 CASSSIAGEDTDTQYF TGTGCCAGCAGCTCCATAGCGGGAGAGGACACAGATACGCAGTATTTT
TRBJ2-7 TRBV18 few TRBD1 CASSSDRDEQYF TGTGCCAGCTCATCCGACAGGGACGAGCAGTACTTC
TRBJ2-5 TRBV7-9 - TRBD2 CASSVGLAGGRETQYF TGTGCCAGCAGCGTCGGACTAGCGGGAGGGCGGGAGACCCAGTACTTC
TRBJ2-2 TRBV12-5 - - CASGGPLSGELFF TGTGCTAGTGGTGGCCCCCTTTCCGGGGAGCTGTTTTTT
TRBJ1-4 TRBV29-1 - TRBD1 CSGSDRGNEKLFF TGCAGCGGCTCGGACAGGGGTAATGAAAAACTGTTTTTT
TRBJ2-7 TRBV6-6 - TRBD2 CASSYSTSGRSEQYF TGTGCCAGCAGTTACTCGACTAGCGGGAGGAGCGAGCAGTACTTC
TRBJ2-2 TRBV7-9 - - CASSPRRAAVTGELFF TGTGCCAGCAGCCCCCGTCGGGCGGCAGTCACCGGGGAGCTGTTTTTT
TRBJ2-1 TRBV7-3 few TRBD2 CACSISGRNEQFF TGTGCCTGCTCCATTAGCGGGAGGAATGAGCAGTTCTTC
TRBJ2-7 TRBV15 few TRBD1 CATSRDRGTGAYEQYF TGTGCCACCAGCAGAGATAGGGGGACAGGGGCCTACGAGCAGTACTTC
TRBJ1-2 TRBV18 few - CASSPAENYGYTF TGTGCCAGCTCACCGGCAGAGAACTATGGCTACACCTTC
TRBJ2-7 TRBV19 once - CASSIGAHPQYF TGTGCCAGTAGTATAGGAGCCCACCCACAGTACTTC
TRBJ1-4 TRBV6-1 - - CACSGEANEKLFF TGTGCCTGCTCGGGGGAGGCTAATGAAAAACTGTTTTTT
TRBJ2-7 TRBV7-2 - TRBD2 CASSLAGTSSSYEQYF TGTGCCAGCAGCTTAGCGGGGACTAGTTCGTCCTACGAGCAGTACTTC
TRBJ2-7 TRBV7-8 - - CASSLTVANYEQYF TGTGCCAGCAGCTTGACAGTAGCCAACTACGAGCAGTACTTC
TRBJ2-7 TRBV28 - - CASSRLVTYEQYF TGTGCCAGCAGTCGACTTGTAACCTACGAGCAGTACTTC
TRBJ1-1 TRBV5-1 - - CASRSGINTEAFF TGCGCCAGCAGATCCGGGATTAACACTGAAGCTTTCTTT
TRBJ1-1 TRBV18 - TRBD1 CASSQGARMNTEAFF TGTGCCAGCTCACAGGGGGCGCGGATGAACACTGAAGCTTTCTTT
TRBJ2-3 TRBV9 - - CASSVMGDTQYF TGTGCCAGCAGCGTTATGGGAGATACGCAGTATTTT